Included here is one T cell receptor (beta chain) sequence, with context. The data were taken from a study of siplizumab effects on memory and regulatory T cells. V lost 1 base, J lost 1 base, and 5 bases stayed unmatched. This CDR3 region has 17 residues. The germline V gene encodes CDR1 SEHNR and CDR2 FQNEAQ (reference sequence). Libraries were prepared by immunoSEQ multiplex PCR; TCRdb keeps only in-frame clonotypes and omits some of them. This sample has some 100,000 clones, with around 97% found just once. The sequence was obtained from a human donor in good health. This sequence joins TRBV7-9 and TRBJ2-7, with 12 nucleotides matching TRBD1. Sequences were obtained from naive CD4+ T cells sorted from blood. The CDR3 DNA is TGTGCCAGCAGCTTAGGAGGGACAGGGGGCGCATCCTACGAGCAGTACTTC. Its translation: CASSLGGTGGASYEQYF. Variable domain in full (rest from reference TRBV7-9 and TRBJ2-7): DTGVSQNPRHKITKRGQNVTFRCDPISEHNRLYWYRQTLGQGPEFLTYFQNEAQLEKSRLLSDRFSAERPKGSFSTLEIQRTEQGDSAMYLCASSLGGTGGASYEQYFGPGTRLTVT.